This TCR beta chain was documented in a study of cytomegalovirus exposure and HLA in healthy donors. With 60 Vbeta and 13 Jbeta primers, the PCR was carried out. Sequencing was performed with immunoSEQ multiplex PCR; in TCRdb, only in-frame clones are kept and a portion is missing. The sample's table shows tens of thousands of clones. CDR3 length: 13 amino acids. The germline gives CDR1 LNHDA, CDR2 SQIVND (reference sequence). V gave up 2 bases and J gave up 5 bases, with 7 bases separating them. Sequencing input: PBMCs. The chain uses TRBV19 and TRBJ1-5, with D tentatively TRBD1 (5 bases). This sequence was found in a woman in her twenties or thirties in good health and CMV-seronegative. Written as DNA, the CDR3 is TGTGCCAGTAGTATACGGGGGGATCAGCCCCAGCATTTT. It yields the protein CASSIRGDQPQHF.